This paragraph covers one T cell receptor (beta chain) sequence. Trimming took 5 bases from V and 6 from J, leaving 16 bases between them. Germline lookup yields CDR1 MGHRA and CDR2 YSYEKL. The CDR3 runs 14 residues. How the authors handled the data: Amplified reference gene primers provided the basis for estimating nucleated cell counts. Libraries were prepared by immunoSEQ multiplex PCR; TCRdb keeps only in-frame clonotypes and omits some of them. V, J and clone size are taken as reported in that table, and D and trimming were inferred from the DNA itself. This table has tens of thousands of clones, 86% appearing once. The data belong to a study of blood T cell repertoires in COVID-19. Overall study: Italy, Spain and the United States were the sources of the convalescent and acute COVID-19 samples. Nucleic acid was either cDNA or gDNA, and it came from T cells, B-cell-depleted T cells, or PBMCs.

Sample: peripheral blood. V gene TRBV4-1 combines with J gene TRBJ1-1; D call uncertain. This clonotype originated in a man in his sixties or seventies with acute or convalescent COVID-19. The CDR3 spells CASSSRLREAEAFF. The CDR3 nucleotides are TGCGCCAGCAGCTCAAGGCTTAGGGAGGCTGAAGCTTTCTTT.